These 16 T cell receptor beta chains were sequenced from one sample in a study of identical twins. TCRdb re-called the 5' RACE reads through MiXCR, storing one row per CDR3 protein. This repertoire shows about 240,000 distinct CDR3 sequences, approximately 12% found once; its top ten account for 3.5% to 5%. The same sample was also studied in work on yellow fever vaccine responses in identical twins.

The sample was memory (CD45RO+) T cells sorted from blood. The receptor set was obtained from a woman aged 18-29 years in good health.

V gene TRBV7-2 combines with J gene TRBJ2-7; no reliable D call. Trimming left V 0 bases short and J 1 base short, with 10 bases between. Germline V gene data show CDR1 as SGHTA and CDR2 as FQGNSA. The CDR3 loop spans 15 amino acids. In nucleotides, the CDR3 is TGTGCCAGCAGCTTAGCGATGGCAGAGTCCTACGAGCAGTACTTC. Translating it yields CASSLAMAESYEQYF.

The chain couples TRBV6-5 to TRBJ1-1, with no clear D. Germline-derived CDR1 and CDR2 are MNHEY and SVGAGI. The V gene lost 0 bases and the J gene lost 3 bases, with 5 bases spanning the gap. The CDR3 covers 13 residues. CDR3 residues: CASSYSSYTEAFF. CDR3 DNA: TGTGCCAGCAGTTACTCGAGTTACACTGAAGCTTTCTTT.

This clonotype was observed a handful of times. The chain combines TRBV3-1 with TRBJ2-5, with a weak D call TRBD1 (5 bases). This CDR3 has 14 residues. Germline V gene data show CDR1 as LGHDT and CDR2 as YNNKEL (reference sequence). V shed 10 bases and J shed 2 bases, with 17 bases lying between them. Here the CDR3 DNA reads TGTGCCACCCTGGGTAGACAGCCACAAGAGACCCAGTACTTC. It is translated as CATLGRQPQETQYF.

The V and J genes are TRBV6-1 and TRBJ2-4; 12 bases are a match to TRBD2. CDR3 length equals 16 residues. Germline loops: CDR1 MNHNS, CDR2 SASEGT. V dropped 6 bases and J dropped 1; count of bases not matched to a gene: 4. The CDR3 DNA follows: TGTGCCAGCAGGTCTGGACTAGCGGGGGCCAAAAACATTCAGTACTTC. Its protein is CASRSGLAGAKNIQYF.

CDR3 sequence: CSTKGTSGSTGELFF. The CDR3 nucleotides are TGCAGCACTAAAGGGACTAGCGGGAGCACCGGGGAGCTGTTTTTT. V usage is TRBV29-1 and J usage is TRBJ2-2; 14 bases fit TRBD2. The CDR3 consists of 15 residues. Germline assignment: CDR1 SQVTM and CDR2 ANQGSEA. V shed 8 bases, J shed 4 bases, and the junction held 6 bases outside the gene matches.

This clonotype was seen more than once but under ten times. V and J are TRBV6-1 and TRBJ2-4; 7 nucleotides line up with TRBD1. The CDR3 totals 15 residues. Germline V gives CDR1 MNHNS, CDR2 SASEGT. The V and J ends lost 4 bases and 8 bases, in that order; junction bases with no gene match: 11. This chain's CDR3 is CASSASDRVRDIQYF. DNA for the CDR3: TGTGCCAGCAGTGCAAGCGACAGGGTCAGGGACATTCAGTACTTC.

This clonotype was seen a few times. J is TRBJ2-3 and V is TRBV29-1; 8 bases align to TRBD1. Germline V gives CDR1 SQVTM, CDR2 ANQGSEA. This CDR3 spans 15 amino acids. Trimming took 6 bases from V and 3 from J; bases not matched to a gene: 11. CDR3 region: CSVAGTGLETDTQYF. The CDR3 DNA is TGCAGCGTAGCTGGGACAGGACTTGAAACAGATACGCAGTATTTT.

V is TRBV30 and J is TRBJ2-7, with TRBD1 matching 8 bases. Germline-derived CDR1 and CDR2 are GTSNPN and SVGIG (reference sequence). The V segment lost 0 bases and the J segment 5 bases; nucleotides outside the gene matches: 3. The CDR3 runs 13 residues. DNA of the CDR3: TGTGCCTGGAGTGTAACGGACAGGGACGAGCAGTACTTC. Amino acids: CAWSVTDRDEQYF. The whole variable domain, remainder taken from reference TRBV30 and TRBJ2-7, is SQTIHQWPATLVQPVGSPLSLECTVEGTSNPNLYWYRQAAGRGLQLLFYSVGIGQISSEVPQNLSASRPQDRQFILSSKKLLLSDSGFYLCAWSVTDRDEQYFGPGTRLTVT.

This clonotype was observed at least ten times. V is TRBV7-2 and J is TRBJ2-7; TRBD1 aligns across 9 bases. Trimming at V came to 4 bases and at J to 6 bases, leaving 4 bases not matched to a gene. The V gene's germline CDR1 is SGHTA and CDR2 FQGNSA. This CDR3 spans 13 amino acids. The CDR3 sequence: CASSSRTGAEQYF. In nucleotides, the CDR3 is TGTGCCAGCAGCTCCCGGACAGGGGCCGAGCAGTACTTC.

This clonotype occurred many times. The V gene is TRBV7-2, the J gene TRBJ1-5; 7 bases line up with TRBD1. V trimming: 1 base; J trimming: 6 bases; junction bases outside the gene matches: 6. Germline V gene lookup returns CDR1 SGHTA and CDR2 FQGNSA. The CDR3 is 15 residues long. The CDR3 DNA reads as TGTGCCAGCAGCTTAGGACAGGGTCAATCTCAGCCCCAGCATTTT. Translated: CASSLGQGQSQPQHF.

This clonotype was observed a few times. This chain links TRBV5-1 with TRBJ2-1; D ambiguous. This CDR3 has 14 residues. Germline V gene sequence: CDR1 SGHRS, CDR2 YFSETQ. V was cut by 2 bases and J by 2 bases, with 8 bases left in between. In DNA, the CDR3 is TGCGCCAGCAGCTTACAAAGCCCCTACAATGAGCAGTTCTTC. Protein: CASSLQSPYNEQFF.

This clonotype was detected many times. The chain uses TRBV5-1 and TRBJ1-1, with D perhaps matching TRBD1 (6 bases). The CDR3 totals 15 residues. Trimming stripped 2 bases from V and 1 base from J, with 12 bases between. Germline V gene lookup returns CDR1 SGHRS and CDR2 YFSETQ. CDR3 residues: CASSLLDSQNTEAFF. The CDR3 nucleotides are TGCGCCAGCAGCTTATTGGACAGCCAGAACACTGAAGCTTTCTTT.

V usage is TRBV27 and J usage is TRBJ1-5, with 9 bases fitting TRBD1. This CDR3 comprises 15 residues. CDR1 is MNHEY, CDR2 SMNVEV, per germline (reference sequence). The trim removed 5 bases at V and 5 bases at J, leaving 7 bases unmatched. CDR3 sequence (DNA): TGTGCCAGCAGTGCGGGGACAGGGTCGGATCAGCCCCAGCATTTT. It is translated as CASSAGTGSDQPQHF.

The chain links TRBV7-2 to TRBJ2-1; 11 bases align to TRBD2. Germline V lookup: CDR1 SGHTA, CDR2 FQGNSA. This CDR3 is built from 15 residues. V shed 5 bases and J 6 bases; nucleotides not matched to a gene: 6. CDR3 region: CASSRDGTSGNEQFF. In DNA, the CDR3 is TGTGCCAGCAGCCGAGACGGGACTAGCGGCAATGAGCAGTTCTTC.

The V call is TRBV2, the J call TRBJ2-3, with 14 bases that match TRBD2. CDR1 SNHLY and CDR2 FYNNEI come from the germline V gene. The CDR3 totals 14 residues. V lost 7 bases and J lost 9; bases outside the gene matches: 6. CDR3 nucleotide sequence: TGTGCCAGCAAGACTAGCGGGGGGGCCGGGACGCAGTATTTT. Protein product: CASKTSGGAGTQYF.

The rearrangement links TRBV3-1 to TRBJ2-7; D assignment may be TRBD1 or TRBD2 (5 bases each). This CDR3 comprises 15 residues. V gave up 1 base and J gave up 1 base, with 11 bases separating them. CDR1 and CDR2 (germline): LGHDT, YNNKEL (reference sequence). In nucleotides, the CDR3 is TGTGCCAGCAGCCAAGCCGGGGCACAGTCCTACGAGCAGTACTTC. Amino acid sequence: CASSQAGAQSYEQYF.